This T cell receptor beta chain appears in the sequencing data of a study of CD8 T cells in ankylosing spondylitis. TCRdb reprocessed the 5' RACE reads with MiXCR, giving one entry per CDR3 protein. The sample carries more than 95,000 distinct CDR3 sequences, roughly 8.7% recorded once. In germline, CDR1 is DFQATT, CDR2 SNEGSKA (reference sequence). The CDR3 covers 10 residues. Trimming took 4 bases from V and 5 from J, leaving 3 bases between them. In this sample, this clonotype turned up many times. Material for sequencing was blood, either unsorted or a sorted T cell fraction (not recorded which). The TCR originated in a male donor with ankylosing spondylitis or in good health (not recorded which). This sequence joins TRBV20-1 and TRBJ2-1, with D unresolved. CDR3 sequence (DNA): TGCAGTGCTACAGACAATGAGCAGTTCTTC. This translates into CSATDNEQFF.